Listed below are T cell receptor beta chains from one sample, sequenced in a study of chemoradiotherapy in HPV16-positive cancers. Assay used: immunoSEQ multiplex PCR; TCRdb lists only in-frame clones, some missing. Of under 70,000 clones listed, roughly nine tenths were seen once; the top ten hold roughly 3.3%. The sample was blood, taken from a patient who underwent chemoradiotherapy. These receptor sequences come from a human donor with HPV-associated anogenital cancer. CDR3s include the opening cysteine and the closing phenylalanine or tryptophan. A D gene is named only where the DNA matches it firmly. Expanded clones get a size class; other rows say once, few or many, or leave the size out.

J: TRBJ2-7
D: .
V: TRBV2
size: .
CDR3: CASSDVRGPEQYF
DNA: TGTGCCAGCAGTGACGTCAGGGGCCCCGAGCAGTACTTC

J: TRBJ2-2
D: .
V: TRBV9
size: .
CDR3: CASSPRWGDPDTGELFF
DNA: TGTGCCAGCAGCCCCCGGTGGGGGGACCCAGACACCGGGGAGCTGTTTTTT

J: TRBJ1-1
D: .
V: TRBV14
size: .
CDR3: CASSQEWGTTGNTEAFF
DNA: TGTGCCAGCAGCCAAGAATGGGGGACAACGGGGAACACTGAAGCTTTCTTT

J: TRBJ2-1
D: TRBD2
V: TRBV5-1
size: once
CDR3: CASTSSGKNEQFF
DNA: TGCGCCAGCACGTCCAGCGGGAAGAATGAGCAGTTCTTC

J: TRBJ2-1
D: .
V: TRBV6-5
size: .
CDR3: CASSPPVGEQFF
DNA: TGTGCCAGCAGCCCCCCCGTGGGGGAGCAGTTCTTC

J: TRBJ2-3
D: TRBD2
V: TRBV19
size: .
CDR3: CASSTGLAGGTDTQYF
DNA: TGTGCCAGTAGTACCGGACTAGCGGGCGGCACAGATACGCAGTATTTT

J: TRBJ2-7
D: .
V: TRBV11-2
size: .
CDR3: CASSSQGGVSGEQYF
DNA: TGTGCCAGCAGCTCACAGGGTGGAGTCTCAGGCGAGCAGTACTTC

J: TRBJ2-5
D: .
V: TRBV10-3
size: .
CDR3: CAISPGRQTQETQYF
DNA: TGTGCCATCAGCCCAGGCCGACAGACGCAAGAGACCCAGTACTTC

J: TRBJ1-5
D: TRBD1
V: TRBV6-5
size: .
CDR3: CASSRGLGNQPQHF
DNA: TGTGCCAGCAGCAGGGGGTTGGGCAATCAGCCCCAGCATTTT

J: TRBJ2-7
D: .
V: TRBV9
size: .
CDR3: CASSPGPFLEQYF
DNA: TGTGCCAGCAGCCCCGGGCCTTTCCTCGAGCAGTACTTC

J: TRBJ1-1
D: .
V: TRBV5-8
size: .
CDR3: CASSLGEAFF
DNA: TGTGCCAGCAGCCTTGGTGAAGCTTTCTTT

J: TRBJ1-4
D: .
V: TRBV2
size: .
CDR3: CASSEIRTTNEKLFF
DNA: TGTGCCAGCAGTGAAATCCGGACAACTAATGAAAAACTGTTTTTT

J: TRBJ2-7
D: TRBD2
V: TRBV5-1
size: once
CDR3: CASSLGRWREGLSYEQYF
DNA: TGCGCCAGCAGCTTGGGCCGGTGGCGGGAGGGCCTCTCCTACGAGCAGTACTTC

J: TRBJ2-1
D: .
V: TRBV2
size: .
CDR3: CASMTENEQFF
DNA: TGTGCCAGCATGACCGAGAATGAGCAGTTCTTC